The clone carrying this T cell receptor (beta chain) was counted between two and nine times. Its antigen is unidentified. As it was prepared, the TCRbeta library received unique molecular identifiers. TCRdb re-analysed the PCR reads in MiXCR, keeping a single row per CDR3 protein. Of some 600,000 distinct CDR3 sequences detected, around 13% appear once; the ten largest clones hold about 2.2%. The sample belongs to a study of T-cell reconstitution after alpha-beta-depleted transplantation in children. Notes on the study in general: Counts and diversity of T cells one year after transplant came mostly from newly produced T cells. Alpha-beta T cells present about two months after transplant were reported to originate from several hundred expanded graft clones.

This CDR3 is built from 15 residues. Germline V gene data show CDR1 as SGHTA and CDR2 as FQGTGA. Trimming shortened V by 5 bases and J by 3 bases, and 17 bases separated the two germline ends. The clonotype was recovered from a male patient younger than 18 who had a stem cell transplant for acute myeloid leukemia, so the T cells may come from the graft donor. This chain links TRBV7-3 with TRBJ2-7; D perhaps matches TRBD2 (7 bases). The input for sequencing was PBMCs, mostly from graft donor cells, taken 360 days after TCRalphabeta/CD19-depleted stem cell transplant. CDR3 sequence: CASSPSQRDNYEQYF. The CDR3 DNA follows: TGTGCCAGCAGCCCCTCGCAGCGGGACAACTACGAGCAGTACTTC.